These T cell receptor beta chains were read from a single sample in a study of follicular helper T cells after annual influenza vaccination. Sequenced by immunoSEQ multiplex PCR; TCRdb stores in-frame clones only, minus some. Among about 6,000 clones listed, approximately 81% were seen once. The source was CXCR5+ CD38- circulating T follicular helper cells from blood, collected 7 days after influenza vaccination. The receptors originated from an adult who received the influenza vaccine. Each CDR3 is given with its conserved first and last residue. D genes are given only for firm matches. Only some rows state a clone size, as once, few, many or a class for expanded clones.

J: TRBJ2-7; V: TRBV6-9; size: NA; D: NA; DNA: TGTGCCAGCAGGGACTTCTACGAGCAGTACTTC; CDR3: CASRDFYEQYF
J: TRBJ2-7; V: TRBV7-9; size: NA; D: TRBD1; DNA: TGTGCCAGCAGCCGGGGGACAGGCTACGAGCAGTACTTC; CDR3: CASSRGTGYEQYF
J: TRBJ2-3; V: TRBV6-6; size: NA; D: NA; DNA: TGTGCCAGCAGTCTCACAGGGAGCACAGATACGCAGTATTTT; CDR3: CASSLTGSTDTQYF
J: TRBJ1-2; V: TRBV6-6; size: NA; D: NA; DNA: TGTGCCAGCAGGACCTTTTCTGTCTGGGGCTACACCTTC; CDR3: CASRTFSVWGYTF
J: TRBJ2-3; V: TRBV7-2; size: NA; D: NA; DNA: TGTGCCAGCAGCCCCCATCCCGAAGATACGCAGTATTTT; CDR3: CASSPHPEDTQYF
J: TRBJ1-6; V: TRBV7-8; size: few; D: NA; DNA: TGTGCCAGCAGCTTAGGGGCCAGGTCTCACAGCTCACCCCTCCACTTT; CDR3: CASSLGARSHSSPLHF
J: TRBJ1-1; V: TRBV6-5; size: NA; D: TRBD1; DNA: TGTGCCAGCAGTTACGCGGGCAGGGGGGTTTCTGAAGCTTTCTTT; CDR3: CASSYAGRGVSEAFF
J: TRBJ2-5; V: TRBV11-2; size: NA; D: NA; DNA: TGTGCCAGCAGCCACGAAGGGGACTTC; CDR3: CASSHEGDF
J: TRBJ1-1; V: TRBV4-3; size: NA; D: NA; DNA: TGCGCCAGCAGCCAAGATGCGCCTCCAGGGAACACTGAAGCTTTCTTT; CDR3: CASSQDAPPGNTEAFF
J: TRBJ2-7; V: TRBV5-1; size: NA; D: TRBD1; DNA: TGCGCCAGCAGCCGCGTGGGGACAGGGTCTGGCGAGCAGTACTTC; CDR3: CASSRVGTGSGEQYF
J: TRBJ1-1; V: TRBV2; size: NA; D: NA; DNA: TGTGCCAGCCGCCTCGACCGGAACACTGAAGCTTTCTTT; CDR3: CASRLDRNTEAFF
J: TRBJ2-1; V: TRBV28; size: NA; D: TRBD2; DNA: TGTGCCACCCTGACTAGCGGGGGGGCCATTAATGAGCAGTTCTTC; CDR3: CATLTSGGAINEQFF
J: TRBJ2-1; V: TRBV9; size: once; D: TRBD2; DNA: TGTGCCAGCAGCGTGGTGACTAGCGGGGGTGGTGAGCAGTTCTTC; CDR3: CASSVVTSGGGEQFF
J: TRBJ1-5; V: TRBV5-1; size: once; D: TRBD1; DNA: TGCGCCAGCAGCTTGGGGACAGGGGATAGCAATCAGCCCCAGCATTTT; CDR3: CASSLGTGDSNQPQHF
J: TRBJ1-3; V: TRBV29-1; size: NA; D: NA; DNA: TGCAGCGTTGGAAGTGCTGGTGGAAACACCATATATTTT; CDR3: CSVGSAGGNTIYF
J: TRBJ1-3; V: TRBV7-2; size: NA; D: NA; DNA: TGTGCCAGCAGCCCAAACAGGAAGAACACCATATATTTT; CDR3: CASSPNRKNTIYF
J: TRBJ2-5; V: TRBV7-2; size: NA; D: NA; DNA: TGTGCCAGCAGCTTAAGGGTTCCTGGCCAAATAGAGACCCAGTACTTC; CDR3: CASSLRVPGQIETQYF
J: TRBJ1-5; V: TRBV2; size: few; D: NA; DNA: TGTGCCAGCACAGGGGCGGGCAATCAGCCCCAGCATTTT; CDR3: CASTGAGNQPQHF
J: TRBJ2-2; V: TRBV6-4; size: NA; D: NA; DNA: TGTGCCAGCAGTGATAACGAGGGCGGGGAGCTGTTTTTT; CDR3: CASSDNEGGELFF
J: TRBJ1-1; V: TRBV28; size: NA; D: NA; DNA: TGTGCCAGCAATAAGTACATGAACACTGAAGCTTTCTTT; CDR3: CASNKYMNTEAFF
J: TRBJ2-7; V: TRBV19; size: NA; D: NA; DNA: TGTGCCAGTCGTAATTACCCAGTGACGTCTGTCGCCTACGAGCAGTACTTC; CDR3: CASRNYPVTSVAYEQYF
J: TRBJ2-5; V: TRBV15; size: once; D: NA; DNA: TGTGCCACCAGCAGTCAACAGGGAACCGAGACCCAGTACTTC; CDR3: CATSSQQGTETQYF
J: TRBJ2-3; V: TRBV11-3; size: NA; D: TRBD2; DNA: TGTGCCAGCAGCCCGGGACTAGCGGGAAAGGGATCAGATACGCAGTATTTT; CDR3: CASSPGLAGKGSDTQYF
J: TRBJ2-3; V: TRBV28; size: NA; D: NA; DNA: TGTGCCAGCAGCTCGAGGCGGAGCCGCAGCACAGATACGCAGTATTTT; CDR3: CASSSRRSRSTDTQYF
J: TRBJ1-2; V: TRBV6-1; size: NA; D: NA; DNA: TGTGCCAGCAGTGACCGTGCAGGTCTGACCTTC; CDR3: CASSDRAGLTF
J: TRBJ2-3; V: TRBV6-1; size: NA; D: NA; DNA: TGTGCCAGCAGTGAAACCTTAGGGGCGCAGCGGGCGGGCTATGATACGCAGTATTTT; CDR3: CASSETLGAQRAGYDTQYF
J: TRBJ1-3; V: TRBV19; size: NA; D: TRBD1; DNA: TGTGCCACCCAGGGGGCGTCCGGAAACACCATATATTTT; CDR3: CATQGASGNTIYF
J: TRBJ2-5; V: TRBV6-6; size: NA; D: NA; DNA: TGTGCCAGCAGTTACTTCCGGGGGGAGACCCAGTACTTC; CDR3: CASSYFRGETQYF
J: TRBJ1-6; V: TRBV30; size: NA; D: NA; DNA: TGTGCCTGCAGCACAGCCCAGATTAATTCACCCCTCCACTTT; CDR3: CACSTAQINSPLHF
J: TRBJ2-5; V: TRBV5-1; size: NA; D: NA; DNA: TGCGCCAGCAGCTGGACAGCTCAAGAGACCCAGTACTTC; CDR3: CASSWTAQETQYF
J: TRBJ1-1; V: TRBV30; size: NA; D: TRBD1; DNA: TGTGCCTGGAGTTCCGGACAGGGAGGAACTGTAACTGAAGCTTTCTTT; CDR3: CAWSSGQGGTVTEAFF
J: TRBJ1-2; V: TRBV15; size: NA; D: NA; DNA: TGTGCCACCAGCAGAGATGCGGGAAGTGGCTACACCTTC; CDR3: CATSRDAGSGYTF
J: TRBJ1-5; V: TRBV5-8; size: NA; D: TRBD1; DNA: TGTGCCAGCAGCTCGGGACAGGGGATCGATCAGCCCCAGCATTTT; CDR3: CASSSGQGIDQPQHF
J: TRBJ2-3; V: TRBV30; size: NA; D: NA; DNA: TGTGCCTTGGACGCCTACACAGATACGCAGTATTTT; CDR3: CALDAYTDTQYF
J: TRBJ2-5; V: TRBV7-2; size: few; D: NA; DNA: TGTGCCAGCAGCCGCCCTACCTCCGGGGAGACCCAGTACTTC; CDR3: CASSRPTSGETQYF
J: TRBJ2-4; V: TRBV5-5; size: NA; D: NA; DNA: TGTGCCAGCAGCCCGCTAGCCAAAAACATTCAGTACTTC; CDR3: CASSPLAKNIQYF
J: TRBJ2-2; V: TRBV19; size: few; D: TRBD1; DNA: TGTGCCAGTAGTACCCGGACAGGGTCTCCCGGGGAGCTGTTTTTT; CDR3: CASSTRTGSPGELFF
J: TRBJ2-6; V: TRBV19; size: few; D: NA; DNA: TGTGCCAGTAGTATCGCGGGGATCGCTGGGGCCAACGTCCTGACTTTC; CDR3: CASSIAGIAGANVLTF
J: TRBJ1-6; V: TRBV19; size: NA; D: NA; DNA: TGTGCCAGTAAAAGGGGTTCGACCTATAATTCACCCCTCCACTTT; CDR3: CASKRGSTYNSPLHF
J: TRBJ1-1; V: TRBV7-2; size: NA; D: TRBD1; DNA: TGTGCCAGCAACGGACAGGGGAACACTGAAGCTTTCTTT; CDR3: CASNGQGNTEAFF
J: TRBJ1-6; V: TRBV6-5; size: NA; D: TRBD1; DNA: TGTGCCAGCGATTTTGGACAGGGAGCATCACCCCTCCACTTT; CDR3: CASDFGQGASPLHF
J: TRBJ2-5; V: TRBV15; size: NA; D: TRBD1; DNA: TGTGCCACCAGCAGAGGGCAGGGGGACAGGGTAAACTTC; CDR3: CATSRGQGDRVNF
J: TRBJ1-4; V: TRBV15; size: NA; D: NA; DNA: TGTGCCACCAGCAGAGATCTGGGCAGCGCAACTAATGAAAAACTGTTTTTT; CDR3: CATSRDLGSATNEKLFF
J: TRBJ2-1; V: TRBV5-1; size: NA; D: TRBD1; DNA: TGCGCCAGCAGCTTGGGACAGGGTGAAAGGGCACCGTTCTTC; CDR3: CASSLGQGERAPFF
J: TRBJ1-5; V: TRBV28; size: NA; D: TRBD1; DNA: TGTGCCAGCAGTCCAGGGACAGGGGGCCTTAGCAATCAGCCCCAGCATTTT; CDR3: CASSPGTGGLSNQPQHF
J: TRBJ2-3; V: TRBV27; size: NA; D: NA; DNA: TGTGCCAGCAGTTCCCCTAGCACAGATACGCAGTATTTT; CDR3: CASSSPSTDTQYF
J: TRBJ2-2; V: TRBV4-2; size: NA; D: TRBD2; DNA: TGTGCCAGCAGCCAAGAGCCGGGAGGGCCCACCGGGGAGCTGTTTTTT; CDR3: CASSQEPGGPTGELFF
J: TRBJ2-3; V: TRBV18; size: once; D: TRBD2; DNA: TGTGCCAGCTCACCCAGGACTAGCGGGGGGGCCAGGACAGATACGCAGTATTTT; CDR3: CASSPRTSGGARTDTQYF
J: TRBJ2-7; V: TRBV28; size: NA; D: NA; DNA: TGTGCCAGCACTACAGGGACCCCTACAGGGTATGAATCCTACGAGCAGTACTTC; CDR3: CASTTGTPTGYESYEQYF
J: TRBJ2-7; V: TRBV19; size: NA; D: TRBD1; DNA: TGTGCCAGTAGTCGACAGGGGCAGAACTACGAGCAGTACTTC; CDR3: CASSRQGQNYEQYF
J: TRBJ2-7; V: TRBV5-5; size: NA; D: TRBD1; DNA: TGTGCCAGCAGCCCGGGGACAGGCTGGTCCTACGAGCAGTACTTC; CDR3: CASSPGTGWSYEQYF
J: TRBJ2-1; V: TRBV30; size: NA; D: NA; DNA: TGTGCCTGGAGCGCCTCTGGGAATGAGCAGTTCTTC; CDR3: CAWSASGNEQFF
J: TRBJ2-7; V: TRBV21-1; size: NA; D: NA; DNA: TGTGCCAGCAGCACTTACCAGGTTTCGATAGACGAGCAGTACTTC; CDR3: CASSTYQVSIDEQYF
J: TRBJ2-5; V: TRBV15; size: NA; D: TRBD2; DNA: TGTGCCACCAGCAGAGATCTAGCGGGAGTGGGCGGAGAGACCCAGTACTTC; CDR3: CATSRDLAGVGGETQYF
J: TRBJ1-6; V: TRBV2; size: NA; D: TRBD1; DNA: TGTGCCAGCAGCCTCCCGGACAGGGATTCACCCCTCCACTTT; CDR3: CASSLPDRDSPLHF
J: TRBJ2-2; V: TRBV19; size: once; D: NA; DNA: TGTGCCAGTAGCATCCCGTACACCGGGGAGCTGTTTTTT; CDR3: CASSIPYTGELFF
J: TRBJ2-4; V: TRBV4-2; size: NA; D: TRBD1; DNA: TGTGCCAGCAGCCTCCTGGGACAGGGCAAAAACATTCAGTACTTC; CDR3: CASSLLGQGKNIQYF
J: TRBJ2-7; V: TRBV13; size: NA; D: NA; DNA: TGTGCCAGCAGCACCCGCTCCTACGAGCAGTACTTC; CDR3: CASSTRSYEQYF
J: TRBJ2-3; V: TRBV9; size: NA; D: NA; DNA: TGTGCCAGCAGCCGGGACCGTCCCTCCGATACGCAGTATTTT; CDR3: CASSRDRPSDTQYF
J: TRBJ2-5; V: TRBV5-3; size: NA; D: NA; DNA: TGTGCCAGAAGCTTGCCGGGGACCCAGTACTTC; CDR3: CARSLPGTQYF